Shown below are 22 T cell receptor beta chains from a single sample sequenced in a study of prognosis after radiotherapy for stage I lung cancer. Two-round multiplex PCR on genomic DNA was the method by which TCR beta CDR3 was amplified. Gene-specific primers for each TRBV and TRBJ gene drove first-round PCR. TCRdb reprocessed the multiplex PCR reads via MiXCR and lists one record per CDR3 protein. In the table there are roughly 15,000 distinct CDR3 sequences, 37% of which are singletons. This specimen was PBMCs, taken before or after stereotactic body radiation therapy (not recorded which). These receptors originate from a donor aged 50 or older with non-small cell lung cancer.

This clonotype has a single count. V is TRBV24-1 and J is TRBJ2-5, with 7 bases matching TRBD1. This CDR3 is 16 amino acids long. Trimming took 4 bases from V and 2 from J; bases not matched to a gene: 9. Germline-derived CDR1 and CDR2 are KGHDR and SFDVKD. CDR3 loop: CATSEYVGGRQETQYF. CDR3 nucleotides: TGTGCCACCAGTGAGTACGTAGGGGGCAGACAAGAGACCCAGTACTTC.

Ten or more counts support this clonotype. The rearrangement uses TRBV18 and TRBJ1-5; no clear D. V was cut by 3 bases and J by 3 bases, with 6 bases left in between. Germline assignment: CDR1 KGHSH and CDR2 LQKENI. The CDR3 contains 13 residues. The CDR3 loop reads CASSPRDNQPQHF. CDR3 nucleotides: TGTGCCAGCTCACCCCGGGACAATCAGCCCCAGCATTTT.

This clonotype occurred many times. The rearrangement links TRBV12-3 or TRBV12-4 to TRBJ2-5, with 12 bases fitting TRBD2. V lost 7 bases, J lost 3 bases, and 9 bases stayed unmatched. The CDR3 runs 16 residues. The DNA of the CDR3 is TGTGCCAGCACACCTAGCGGGAGGGCCAGCGAAGAGACCCAGTACTTC. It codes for CASTPSGRASEETQYF.

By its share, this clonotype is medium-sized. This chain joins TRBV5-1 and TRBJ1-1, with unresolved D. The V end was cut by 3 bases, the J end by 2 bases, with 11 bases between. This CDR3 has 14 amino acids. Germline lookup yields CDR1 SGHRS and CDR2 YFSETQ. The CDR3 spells CASSSMGANTEAFF. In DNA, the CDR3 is TGCGCCAGCAGCTCGATGGGTGCCAACACTGAAGCTTTCTTT.

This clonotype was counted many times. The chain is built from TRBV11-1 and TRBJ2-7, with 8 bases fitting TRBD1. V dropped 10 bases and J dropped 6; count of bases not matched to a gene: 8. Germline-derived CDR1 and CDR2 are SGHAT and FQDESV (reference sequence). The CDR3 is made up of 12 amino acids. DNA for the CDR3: TGTGCCACCCAAGGACAGGGCCGCGAGCAGTACTTC. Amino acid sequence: CATQGQGREQYF.

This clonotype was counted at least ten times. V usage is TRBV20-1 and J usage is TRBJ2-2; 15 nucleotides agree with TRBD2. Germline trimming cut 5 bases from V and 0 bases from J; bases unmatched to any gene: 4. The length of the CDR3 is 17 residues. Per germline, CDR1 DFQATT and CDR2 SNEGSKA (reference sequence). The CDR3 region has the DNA TGCAGTGCTCGATGGACTAGCGGGGGGGCGAACACCGGGGAGCTGTTTTTT. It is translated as CSARWTSGGANTGELFF.

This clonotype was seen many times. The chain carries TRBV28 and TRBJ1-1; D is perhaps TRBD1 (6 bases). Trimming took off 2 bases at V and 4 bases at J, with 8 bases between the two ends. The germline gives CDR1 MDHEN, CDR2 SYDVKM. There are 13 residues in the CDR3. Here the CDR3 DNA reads TGTGCCAGCAGTTTAAACAGGGCCACTGAAGCTTTCTTT. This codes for CASSLNRATEAFF.

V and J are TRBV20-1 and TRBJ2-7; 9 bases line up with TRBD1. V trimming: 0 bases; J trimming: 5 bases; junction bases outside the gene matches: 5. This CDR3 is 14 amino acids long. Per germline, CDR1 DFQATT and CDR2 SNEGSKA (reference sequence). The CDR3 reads CSAREGTGYDEQYF. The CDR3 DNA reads TGCAGTGCTAGAGAGGGGACAGGGTATGACGAGCAGTACTTC.

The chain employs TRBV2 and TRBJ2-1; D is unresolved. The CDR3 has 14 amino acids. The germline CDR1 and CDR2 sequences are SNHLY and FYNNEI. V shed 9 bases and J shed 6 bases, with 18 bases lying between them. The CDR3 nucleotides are TGTGCCAGTGAATCGGCTAGTAAGGGCAATGAGCAGTTCTTC. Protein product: CASESASKGNEQFF.

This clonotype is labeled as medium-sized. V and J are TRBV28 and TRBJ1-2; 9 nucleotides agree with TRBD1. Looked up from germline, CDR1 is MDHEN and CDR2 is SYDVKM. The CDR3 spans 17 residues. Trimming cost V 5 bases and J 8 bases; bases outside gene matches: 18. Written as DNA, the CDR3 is TGTGCCAGCAGTCCAGGGACAGGGTTAGTCGGTGGGGAAGGCTACACCTTC. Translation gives CASSPGTGLVGGEGYTF.

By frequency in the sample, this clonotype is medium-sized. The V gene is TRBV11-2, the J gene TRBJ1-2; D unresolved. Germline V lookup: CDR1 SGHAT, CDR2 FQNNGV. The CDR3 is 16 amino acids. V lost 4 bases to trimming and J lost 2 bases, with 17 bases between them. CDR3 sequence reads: CASSSTGGRRNYGYTF. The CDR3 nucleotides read TGTGCCAGCAGCTCCACTGGCGGCAGGCGAAACTATGGCTACACCTTC.

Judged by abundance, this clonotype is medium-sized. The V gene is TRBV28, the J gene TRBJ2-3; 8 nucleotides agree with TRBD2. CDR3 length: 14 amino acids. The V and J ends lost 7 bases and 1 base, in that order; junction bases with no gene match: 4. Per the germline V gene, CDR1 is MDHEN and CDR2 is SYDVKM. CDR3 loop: CASNRGGRTDTQYF. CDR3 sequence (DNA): TGTGCCAGCAACCGGGGGGGGCGCACAGATACGCAGTATTTT.

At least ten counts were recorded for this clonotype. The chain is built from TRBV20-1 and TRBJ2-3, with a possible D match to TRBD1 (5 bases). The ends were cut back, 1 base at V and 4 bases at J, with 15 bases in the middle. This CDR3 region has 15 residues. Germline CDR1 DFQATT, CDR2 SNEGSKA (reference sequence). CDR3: CSARGDRLWPDTQYF. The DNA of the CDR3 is TGCAGTGCTAGAGGCGACAGACTCTGGCCAGATACGCAGTATTTT.

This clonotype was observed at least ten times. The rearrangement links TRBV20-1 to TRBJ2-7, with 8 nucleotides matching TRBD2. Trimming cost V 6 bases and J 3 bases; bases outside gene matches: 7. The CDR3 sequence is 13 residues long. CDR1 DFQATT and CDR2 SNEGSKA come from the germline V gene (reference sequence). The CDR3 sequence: CSAAGGQIYEQYF. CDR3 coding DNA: TGCAGTGCCGCGGGAGGCCAAATCTACGAGCAGTACTTC.

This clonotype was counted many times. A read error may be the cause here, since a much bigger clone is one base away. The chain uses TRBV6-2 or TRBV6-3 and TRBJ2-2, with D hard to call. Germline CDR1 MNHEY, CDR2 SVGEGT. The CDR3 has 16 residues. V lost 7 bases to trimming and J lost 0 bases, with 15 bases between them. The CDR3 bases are TGTGCCAGCAAATATGACGAACACTCGAACACCGGGGAGCTGTTTTTT. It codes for CASKYDEHSNTGELFF.

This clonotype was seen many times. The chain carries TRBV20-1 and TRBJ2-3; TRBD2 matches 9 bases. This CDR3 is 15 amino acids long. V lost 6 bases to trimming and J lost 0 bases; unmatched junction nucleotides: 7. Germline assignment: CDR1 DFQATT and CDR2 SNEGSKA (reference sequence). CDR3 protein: CSAKRAGGSTDTQYF. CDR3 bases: TGCAGTGCCAAGAGAGCGGGAGGCAGCACAGATACGCAGTATTTT.

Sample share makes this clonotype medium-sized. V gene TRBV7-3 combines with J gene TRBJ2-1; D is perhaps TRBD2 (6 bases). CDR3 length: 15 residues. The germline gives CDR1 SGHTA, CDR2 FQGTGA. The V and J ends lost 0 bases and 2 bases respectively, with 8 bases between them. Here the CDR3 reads CASSLTSGAYNEQFF. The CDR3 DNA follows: TGTGCCAGCAGCTTAACTAGCGGAGCCTACAATGAGCAGTTCTTC. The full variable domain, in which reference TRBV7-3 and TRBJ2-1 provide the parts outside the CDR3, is GAGVSQTPSNKVTEKGKYVELRCDPISGHTALYWYRQSLGQGPEFLIYFQGTGAADDSGLPNDRFFAVRPEGSVSTLKIQRTERGDSAVYLCASSLTSGAYNEQFFGPGTRLTVL.

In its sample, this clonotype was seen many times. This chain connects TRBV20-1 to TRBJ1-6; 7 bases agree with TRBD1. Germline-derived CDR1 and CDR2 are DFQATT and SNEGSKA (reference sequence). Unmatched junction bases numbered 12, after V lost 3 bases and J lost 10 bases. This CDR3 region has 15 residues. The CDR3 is CSAREAEQGSSPLHF. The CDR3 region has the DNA TGCAGTGCTAGGGAGGCCGAACAGGGGAGCTCACCCCTCCACTTT.

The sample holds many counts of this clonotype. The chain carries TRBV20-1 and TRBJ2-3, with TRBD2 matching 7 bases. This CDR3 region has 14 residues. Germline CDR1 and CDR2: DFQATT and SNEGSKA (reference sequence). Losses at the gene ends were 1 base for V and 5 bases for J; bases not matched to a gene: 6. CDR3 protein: CSARVAPGGDTQYF. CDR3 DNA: TGCAGTGCTAGAGTAGCTCCGGGGGGAGATACGCAGTATTTT.

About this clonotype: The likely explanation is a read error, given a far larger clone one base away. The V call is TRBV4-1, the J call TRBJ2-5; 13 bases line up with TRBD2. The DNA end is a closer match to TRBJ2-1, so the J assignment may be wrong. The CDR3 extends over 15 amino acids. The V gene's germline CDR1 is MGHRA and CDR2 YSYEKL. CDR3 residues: CAISQGTSGNDEQFF. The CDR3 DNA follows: TGCGCCATCAGCCAAGGGACTAGCGGGAACGATGAGCAGTTCTTC.

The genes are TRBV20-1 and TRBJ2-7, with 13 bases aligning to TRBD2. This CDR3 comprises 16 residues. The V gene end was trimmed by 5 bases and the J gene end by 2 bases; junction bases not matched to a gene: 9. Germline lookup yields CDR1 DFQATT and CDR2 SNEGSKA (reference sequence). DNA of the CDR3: TGCAGTGCTCCCGAGGGGACTAGCGGGGCGACCTACGAGCAGTACTTC. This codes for CSAPEGTSGATYEQYF.

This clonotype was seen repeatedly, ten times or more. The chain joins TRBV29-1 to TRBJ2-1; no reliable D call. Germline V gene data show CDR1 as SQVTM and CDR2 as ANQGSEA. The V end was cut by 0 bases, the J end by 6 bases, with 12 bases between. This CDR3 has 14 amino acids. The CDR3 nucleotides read TGCAGCGTTGAAGAGAAGTATCGCGTCAATGAGCAGTTCTTC. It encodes CSVEEKYRVNEQFF.